The 29 T cell receptor beta chains below all came from one sample that was sequenced in a study of regulatory T cells in long-lasting Graves disease. Sequencing libraries for TCR beta were prepared with iRepertoire HTBI primers and Arm-PCR of CDR3 regions. From the multiplex PCR reads, TCRdb called clonotypes with MiXCR, one entry per CDR3 protein. The sample includes about 540,000 distinct CDR3 sequences, approximately 12% seen only once; the top ten take 8% to 10%. This sample's time point: newly diagnosed GD, antithyroid drugs for less than 3 months. RNA from PBMCs was the source of the TCR library. These data were also reused for a study on T cells in Graves' hyperthyroidism and ophthalmopathy.

Material: peripheral blood mononuclear cells (PBMCs), obtained at new diagnosis, from a patient treated with antithyroid drugs. Receptor source: a man aged 25 to 45 with Graves disease.

This clonotype showed up just a few times. The chain has TRBV5-1 and TRBJ2-7; the D gene is possibly TRBD1 (6 bases). The germline V gene encodes CDR1 SGHRS and CDR2 YFSETQ. V lost 4 bases and J lost 4, with 21 bases in between. The CDR3 contains 16 residues. The CDR3 DNA follows: TGCGCCAGCAGCCCGCCATCATACTTCCAGGGGTACGAGCAGTACTTC. Its protein is CASSPPSYFQGYEQYF.

V usage is TRBV6-1 and J usage is TRBJ2-1; TRBD2 agrees at 9 bases. This CDR3 spans 14 amino acids. V shed 3 bases, J shed 9 bases, and the junction held 6 bases outside the gene matches. Looked up from germline, CDR1 is MNHNS and CDR2 is SASEGT. CDR3 residues: CASSEDSGSFEQFF. The DNA for the CDR3 is TGTGCCAGCAGTGAGGATAGCGGGAGCTTTGAGCAGTTCTTC.

This clonotype was detected only a few times. The rearrangement links TRBV10-3 to TRBJ2-3, with D perhaps matching TRBD2 (5 bases). V gave up 8 bases and J gave up 0 bases, with 15 bases separating them. The CDR3 is 15 residues long. Germline loops: CDR1 ENHRY, CDR2 SYGVKD. The CDR3 nucleotides are TGTGCCATCGCGGGTCCCACCCTTAGCACAGATACGCAGTATTTT. It translates to CAIAGPTLSTDTQYF.

This clonotype was observed many times. The genes are TRBV20-1 and TRBJ2-1; 7 bases align to TRBD2. The CDR3 runs 13 residues. Germline values: CDR1 DFQATT, CDR2 SNEGSKA (reference sequence). The V gene end was trimmed by 6 bases and the J gene end by 10 bases; junction bases not matched to a gene: 12. The CDR3 DNA follows: TGCAGTGCGCATCCCCGCGGGGGAGAGGAGCAGTTCTTC. Translating gives CSAHPRGGEEQFF.

This chain connects TRBV20-1 to TRBJ2-1, with no clear D. This CDR3 spans 16 amino acids. V was pared by 1 base and J by 1 base, with 14 bases between. Germline loops: CDR1 DFQATT, CDR2 SNEGSKA (reference sequence). As DNA, the CDR3 is TGCAGTGCTAGAGTCTTAGACCTACCTTCCTACAATGAGCAGTTCTTC. Its translation is CSARVLDLPSYNEQFF.

This clonotype was counted many times. V gene TRBV2 combines with J gene TRBJ1-4, with D uncertain. The CDR3 covers 15 residues. Germline CDR1 SNHLY, CDR2 FYNNEI. V lost 1 base and J lost 4, with 10 bases in between. CDR3 region: CASSEDRRDNEKLFF. In nucleotides, the CDR3 is TGTGCCAGCAGTGAAGATCGACGGGATAATGAAAAACTGTTTTTT.

This clonotype was counted at least ten times. V is TRBV19 and J is TRBJ2-2; D call uncertain. CDR1 is LNHDA, CDR2 SQIVND, per germline (reference sequence). V lost 0 bases, J lost 3 bases, and 8 bases lay in between. The CDR3 is 15 amino acids. CDR3 DNA: TGTGCCAGTAGTATAGAGCACTGGTACACCGGGGAGCTGTTTTTT. It encodes CASSIEHWYTGELFF.

To note about this clonotype: Just one base apart from a much larger clone, this may be a read error. The CDR3 sequence is CASSGPGTGAFNEQYF. CDR3 bases: TGCGCCAGCAGCGGCCCCGGGACAGGGGCATTTAATGAGCAGTACTTC. The chain couples TRBV5-1 to TRBJ2-7; 10 positions match TRBD1. V was pared by 4 bases and J by 7 bases, with 14 bases of the junction left unmatched. The CDR3 has 16 residues. Germline CDR1 and CDR2: SGHRS and YFSETQ.

At least ten counts were recorded for this clonotype. The chain has TRBV27 and TRBJ2-7, with TRBD2 identical over 12 bases. This CDR3 has 18 residues. CDR1 is MNHEY and CDR2 is SMNVEV in the germline V gene (reference sequence). Losses at the gene ends were 1 base for V and 3 bases for J; bases not matched to a gene: 10. As DNA, the CDR3 is TGTGCCAGCAGTTTATTCGCTAGCGGGAGGGATGGAGGCTACGAGCAGTACTTC. Its translation: CASSLFASGRDGGYEQYF.

This clonotype was recorded at least ten times. The rearrangement links TRBV30 to TRBJ2-1; a weak D match, TRBD2 (5 bases). This CDR3 comprises 12 residues. V was pared by 2 bases and J by 6 bases, with 8 bases between. CDR1 is GTSNPN and CDR2 is SVGIG in the germline V gene (reference sequence). The CDR3: CAWSREGNEQFF. In DNA form, the CDR3 reads TGTGCCTGGAGTCGCGAGGGCAATGAGCAGTTCTTC.

This clonotype was detected only a few times. The chain couples TRBV11-2 to TRBJ2-1, with D possibly matching TRBD1 (7 bases). The length of the CDR3 is 15 residues. Per germline, CDR1 SGHAT and CDR2 FQNNGV. Deletions cut 4 bases from V and 7 bases from J, with 17 bases between. The CDR3 here is CASSSRAAGGNEQFF. CDR3 DNA: TGTGCCAGCAGCTCCCGTGCGGCAGGGGGGAATGAGCAGTTCTTC.

This clonotype was observed at least ten times. CDR3 loop: CASTFGGNYGYTF. The CDR3 coding sequence is TGTGCCAGCACCTTTGGGGGGAACTATGGCTACACCTTC. This chain uses TRBV2 with TRBJ1-2, with D possibly matching TRBD1 (5 bases). V lost 7 bases, J lost 2 bases, and 11 bases lay in between. There are 13 residues in the CDR3. Germline assignment: CDR1 SNHLY and CDR2 FYNNEI.

This chain connects TRBV5-6 to TRBJ1-1; D gene unclear. This CDR3 is built from 15 residues. The V end was cut by 0 bases, the J end by 1 base, with 10 bases between. Germline lookup yields CDR1 SGHDT and CDR2 YYEEEE. CDR3 protein: CASSLVIPTNTEAFF. CDR3 bases: TGTGCCAGCAGCTTGGTTATCCCCACGAACACTGAAGCTTTCTTT.

V usage is TRBV5-1 and J usage is TRBJ2-5; D gene ambiguous. V lost 5 bases to trimming and J lost 0 bases, with 11 bases between them. CDR3 length: 14 amino acids. Germline loops: CDR1 SGHRS, CDR2 YFSETQ. The CDR3 bases are TGCGCCAGCAGTTTCCGGGCAAACCAAGAGACCCAGTACTTC. Its translation: CASSFRANQETQYF.

The CDR3 sequence is CASSSATGAFPLHF. As DNA, the CDR3 is TGTGCCAGCAGTTCAGCGACAGGGGCCTTTCCCCTCCACTTT. This chain joins TRBV6-5 and TRBJ1-6; 8 bases are a match to TRBD1. Germline V gene data show CDR1 as MNHEY and CDR2 as SVGAGI. Trimming removed 4 bases from V and 13 bases from J; junction bases left unmatched: 9. CDR3 size: 14 residues.

The V gene is TRBV14, the J gene TRBJ2-3; 11 bases map to TRBD2. Germline CDR1 SGHDN, CDR2 FVKESK. The CDR3 is 15 residues long. The ends lost 5 bases at V and 5 bases at J; junction bases unmatched: 6. CDR3 sequence reads: CASSLTSGILDTQYF. In DNA, the CDR3 is TGTGCCAGCAGCTTGACTAGCGGGATTCTAGATACGCAGTATTTT.

This clonotype was found many times. In DNA form, the CDR3 reads TGTGCCAGCAGCTTAAGCGGGAGAAACACCGGGGAGCTGTTTTTT. The encoded protein is CASSLSGRNTGELFF. The rearrangement links TRBV7-8 to TRBJ2-2, with 8 nucleotides matching TRBD2. Trimming took 2 bases from V and 2 from J; bases not matched to a gene: 1. Germline lookup yields CDR1 SGHVS and CDR2 FQNEAQ. The CDR3 covers 15 residues.

The gene calls are TRBV6-5 and TRBJ1-4; tentative D call: TRBD1 (5 bases). The CDR3 is 16 residues long. Trimming removed 2 bases at V and 0 bases at J, with 10 bases between. CDR1 is MNHEY, CDR2 SVGAGI, per germline. Here the CDR3 reads CASSYLPTATNEKLFF. CDR3 DNA sequence: TGTGCCAGCAGTTACCTCCCGACAGCAACTAATGAAAAACTGTTTTTT.

Note on this clonotype: A much larger clonotype is one base distant, so this may be a read error. The DNA for the CDR3 is TGTGCCAGTAGCCCCGGGGCGGGGTCGAAGGGCTACACCTTC. Translating gives CASSPGAGSKGYTF. The J gene is TRBJ1-2, the V gene TRBV19; tentatively, D is TRBD1 (5 bases). Germline V CDR1 and CDR2: LNHDA, SQIVND (reference sequence). Trimming left V 6 bases short and J 8 bases short, with 19 bases between. The CDR3 contains 14 residues.

This clonotype came up many times. The chain has TRBV2 and TRBJ2-3; D perhaps matches TRBD2 (5 bases). The CDR3 extends over 14 amino acids. V lost 2 bases, J lost 4 bases, and 10 bases lay in between. Germline lookup yields CDR1 SNHLY and CDR2 FYNNEI. The CDR3 region is CASSEMRVSDTQYF. CDR3 in DNA: TGTGCCAGCAGTGAAATGCGGGTTTCAGATACGCAGTATTTT.

This clonotype was detected only a few times. The chain joins TRBV5-6 to TRBJ2-3, with no clear D. In germline, CDR1 is SGHDT, CDR2 YYEEEE. Trimming pared 2 bases from V and 2 bases from J, leaving 9 bases between. The CDR3 is 14 amino acids. The CDR3 sequence: CASSFTKITDTQYF. The CDR3 DNA follows: TGTGCCAGCAGCTTTACAAAGATCACAGATACGCAGTATTTT. Complete variable domain (other parts from reference TRBV5-6 and TRBJ2-3): DAGVTQSPTHLIKTRGQQVTLRCSPKSGHDTVSWYQQALGQGPQFIFQYYEEEERQRGNFPDRFSGHQFPNYSSELNVNALLLGDSALYLCASSFTKITDTQYFGPGTRLTVL.

At least ten counts were recorded for this clonotype. This chain connects TRBV3-1 to TRBJ2-7; 12 bases map to TRBD2. This CDR3 comprises 15 residues. After removal of 2 bases from V and 2 bases from J, the junction contained 1 base not matched to a gene. Germline V gives CDR1 LGHDT, CDR2 YNNKEL (reference sequence). CDR3 bases: TGTGCCAGCAGCCAACTAGCGGGAGGGACCTACGAGCAGTACTTC. Translated, it gives CASSQLAGGTYEQYF.

Worth noting for this clonotype: A much larger clonotype is one base distant, so this may be a read error. The gene calls are TRBV3-1 and TRBJ2-7; D might be TRBD2 (5 bases). The V gene's germline CDR1 is LGHDT and CDR2 YNNKEL (reference sequence). The CDR3 loop spans 12 amino acids. V gave up 5 bases and J gave up 12 bases, with 17 bases separating them. CDR3 in amino acids: CASSVSGFAGYF. The CDR3 DNA is TGTGCCAGCAGCGTATCAGGTTTTGCGGGGTACTTC.

This clonotype was seen repeatedly, ten times or more. The chain recombines TRBV20-1 with TRBJ1-5, with D possibly TRBD1 on 5 matching bases. V dropped 1 base and J dropped 2 bases, with 12 bases sitting between them. This CDR3 has 15 residues. Germline CDR1 is DFQATT and CDR2 is SNEGSKA (reference sequence). CDR3 DNA: TGCAGTGCTAGAGCGGGGGAATTGGGCAATCAGCCCCAGCATTTT. It translates to CSARAGELGNQPQHF.

The gene calls are TRBV25-1 and TRBJ1-1; no clear D. The CDR3 has 14 residues. Trimming left V 6 bases short and J 4 bases short, with 15 bases between. Germline values: CDR1 MGHDK, CDR2 SYGVNS. For the CDR3, the DNA is TGTGCCAGCAGGGAGGACCTGGGTGGCACTGAAGCTTTCTTT. It encodes CASREDLGGTEAFF. The full variable domain, with the rest looked up from reference TRBV25-1 and TRBJ1-1, is EADIYQTPRYLVIGTGKKITLECSQTMGHDKMYWYQQDPGMELHLIHYSYGVNSTEKGDLSSESTVSRIRTEHFPLTLESARPSHTSQYLCASREDLGGTEAFFGQGTRLTVV.

This clonotype has only a few counts. This chain joins TRBV29-1 and TRBJ2-5; D gene uncertain. The CDR3 spans 13 residues. Germline assignment: CDR1 SQVTM and CDR2 ANQGSEA. Trimming stripped 1 base from V and 5 bases from J, with 11 bases between. The CDR3 DNA follows: TGCAGCGTTGAAGTTAGTTTACGTGAGACCCAGTACTTC. This codes for CSVEVSLRETQYF.

This clonotype was counted a few times. DNA for the CDR3: TGTGCCAGCAGTCTGACGACAGGGCTGAACACTGAAGCTTTCTTT. This gives the protein CASSLTTGLNTEAFF. The chain has TRBV5-5 and TRBJ1-1; TRBD1 agrees at 7 bases. Germline assignment: CDR1 SGHKS and CDR2 YYEKEE (reference sequence). This CDR3 has 15 amino acids. J was trimmed by 0 bases and V by 5 bases; bases with no gene match: 7.

The chain couples TRBV5-5 to TRBJ2-1, with 11 bases fitting TRBD2. Germline V CDR1 and CDR2: SGHKS, YYEKEE (reference sequence). There are 16 residues in the CDR3. V lost 2 bases and J lost 9; bases outside the gene matches: 10. CDR3: CASSFRLAGGFSEQFF. In DNA form, the CDR3 reads TGTGCCAGCAGCTTCCGTTTAGCGGGAGGGTTCAGTGAGCAGTTCTTC.

The J gene is TRBJ2-7, the V gene TRBV5-5, with no clear D. The CDR3 totals 13 residues. With 7 bases removed from V and 6 bases from J, the gap between germline ends came to 17 bases. Per the germline V gene, CDR1 is SGHKS and CDR2 is YYEKEE (reference sequence). The CDR3 DNA sequence: TGTGCCAGCGGCTCGGGCGCCTCCACCGAGCAGTACTTC. Amino acid sequence: CASGSGASTEQYF.